One and the same sample provided the 4 T cell receptor beta chains below, sequenced in a study of OX40 agonist ivuxolimab in advanced cancers. The library came from the immunoSEQ multiplex PCR assay. Not all clones reach the TCRdb copy of this immuneACCESS table, which keeps in-frame sequences only. Checked studies attribute under half of the gap to unresolved V genes and leave the rest unexplained. Counted in this sample were about 62,000 clones; approximately 91% of them appeared once. About 5% of the sample goes to the ten largest clones. The sequences come from CD4+ or CD8+ T cells sorted from blood, collected in a trial of the OX40 agonist ivuxolimab. These receptors all come from an adult with an advanced solid tumor such as melanoma, head and neck, liver or kidney cancer.

V and J are TRBV7-2 and TRBJ1-5; D is unresolved. Deletions cut 1 base from V and 6 bases from J, with 13 bases between. CDR3 size: 15 residues. Germline CDR1 reads SGHTA; CDR2 reads FQGNSA. CDR3: CASSLGGQAGQPQHF. The CDR3 DNA sequence: TGTGCCAGCAGCTTAGGCGGGCAGGCGGGTCAGCCCCAGCATTTT.

This clone was detected a few times. The gene calls are TRBV2 and TRBJ1-5, with 7 nucleotides matching TRBD1. The CDR3 loop spans 17 amino acids. CDR1 is SNHLY and CDR2 is FYNNEI in the germline V gene. The J segment lost 2 bases and the V segment lost 6 bases, leaving 13 bases of the junction unmatched. CDR3 bases: TGTGCCAGCAGCGGCCCAGGGGGGGAGTCGGGCAATCAGCCCCAGCATTTT. Its translation is CASSGPGGESGNQPQHF.

V usage is TRBV4-2 and J usage is TRBJ2-2, with 8 nucleotides matching TRBD2. Trimming cost V 0 bases and J 2 bases; bases outside gene matches: 8. The length of the CDR3 is 18 residues. The germline V gene has CDR1 LGHNA and CDR2 YNFKEQ. In DNA, the CDR3 is TGTGCCAGCAGCCAAGATCTACTAGCGGATACTAACACCGGGGAGCTGTTTTTT. It codes for CASSQDLLADTNTGELFF.

The chain uses TRBV5-5 and TRBJ1-6; D unresolved. The V end was cut by 4 bases, the J end by 10 bases, with 12 bases between. The CDR3 totals 13 residues. Germline CDR1 reads SGHKS; CDR2 reads YYEKEE (reference sequence). The CDR3 region is CASSDDPGSPLHF. DNA of the CDR3: TGTGCCAGCAGCGACGACCCCGGGTCACCCCTCCACTTT.